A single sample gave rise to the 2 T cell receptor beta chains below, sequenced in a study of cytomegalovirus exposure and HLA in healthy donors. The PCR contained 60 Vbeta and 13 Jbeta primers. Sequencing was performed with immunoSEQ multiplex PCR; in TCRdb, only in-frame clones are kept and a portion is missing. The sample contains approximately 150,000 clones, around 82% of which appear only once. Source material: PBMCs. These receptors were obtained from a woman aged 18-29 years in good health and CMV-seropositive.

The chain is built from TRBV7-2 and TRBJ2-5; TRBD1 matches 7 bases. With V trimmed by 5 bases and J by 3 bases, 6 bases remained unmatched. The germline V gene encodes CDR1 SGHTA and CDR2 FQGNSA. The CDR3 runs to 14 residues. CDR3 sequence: CASSPWDRKETQYF. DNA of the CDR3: TGTGCCAGCAGCCCCTGGGACAGAAAAGAGACCCAGTACTTC.

DNA for the CDR3: TGTGCCACCAGCAGAGATAGGGGACAAAGCTCTGGAAACACCATATATTTT. This encodes CATSRDRGQSSGNTIYF. The chain uses TRBV15 and TRBJ1-3; D might be TRBD1 (6 bases). Per germline, CDR1 LNHNV and CDR2 YYDKDF (reference sequence). The CDR3 is made up of 17 amino acids. V lost 0 bases, J lost 0 bases, and 12 bases lay in between.